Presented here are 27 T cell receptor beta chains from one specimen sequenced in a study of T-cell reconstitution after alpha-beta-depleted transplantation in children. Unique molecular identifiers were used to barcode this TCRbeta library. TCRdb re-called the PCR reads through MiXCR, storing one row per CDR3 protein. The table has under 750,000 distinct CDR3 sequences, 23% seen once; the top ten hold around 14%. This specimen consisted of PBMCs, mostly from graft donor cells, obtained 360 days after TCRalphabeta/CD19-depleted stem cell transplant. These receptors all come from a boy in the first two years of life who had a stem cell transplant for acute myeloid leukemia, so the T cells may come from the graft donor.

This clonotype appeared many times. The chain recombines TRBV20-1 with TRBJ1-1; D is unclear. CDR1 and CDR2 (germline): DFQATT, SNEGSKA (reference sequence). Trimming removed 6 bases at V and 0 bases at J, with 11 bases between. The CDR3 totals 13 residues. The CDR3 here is CSALEGMNTEAFF. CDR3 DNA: TGCAGTGCCTTAGAAGGTATGAACACTGAAGCTTTCTTT.

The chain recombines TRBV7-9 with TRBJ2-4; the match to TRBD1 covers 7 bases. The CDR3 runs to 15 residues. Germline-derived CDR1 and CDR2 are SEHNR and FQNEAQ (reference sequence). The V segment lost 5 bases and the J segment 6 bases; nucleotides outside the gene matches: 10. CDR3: CASSPIQGDGNIQYF. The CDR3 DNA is TGTGCCAGCAGCCCGATCCAGGGGGACGGAAACATTCAGTACTTC.

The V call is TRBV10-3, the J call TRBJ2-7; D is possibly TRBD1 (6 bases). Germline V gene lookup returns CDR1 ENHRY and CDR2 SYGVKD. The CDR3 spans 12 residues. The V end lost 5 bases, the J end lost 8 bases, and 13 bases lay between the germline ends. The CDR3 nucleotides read TGTGCCATCAGTTCTCCTGGGGGCCAGCAGTACTTC. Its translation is CAISSPGGQQYF.

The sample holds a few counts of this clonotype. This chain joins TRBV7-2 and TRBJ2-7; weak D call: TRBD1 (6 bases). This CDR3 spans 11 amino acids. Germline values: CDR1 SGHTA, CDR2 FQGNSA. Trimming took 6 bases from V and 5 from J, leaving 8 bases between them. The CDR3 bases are TGTGCCAGCAGAAAGGGGGACGAGCAGTACTTC. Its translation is CASRKGDEQYF.

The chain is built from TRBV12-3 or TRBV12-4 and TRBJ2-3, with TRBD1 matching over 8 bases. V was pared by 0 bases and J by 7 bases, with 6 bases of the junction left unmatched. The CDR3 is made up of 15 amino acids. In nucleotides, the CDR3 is TGTGCCAGCAGTTTAGCGGGTACAGGGGGTAATACGCAGTATTTT. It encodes CASSLAGTGGNTQYF.

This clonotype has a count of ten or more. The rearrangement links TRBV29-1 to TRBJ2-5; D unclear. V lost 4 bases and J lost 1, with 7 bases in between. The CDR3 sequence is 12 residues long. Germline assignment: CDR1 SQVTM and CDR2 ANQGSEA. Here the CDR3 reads CSVVRIQETQYF. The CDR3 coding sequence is TGCAGCGTTGTGCGGATCCAAGAGACCCAGTACTTC.

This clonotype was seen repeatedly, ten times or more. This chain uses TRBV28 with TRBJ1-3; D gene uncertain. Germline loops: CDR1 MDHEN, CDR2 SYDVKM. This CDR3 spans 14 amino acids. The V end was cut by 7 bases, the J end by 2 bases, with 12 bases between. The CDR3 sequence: CASNQQITGNTIYF. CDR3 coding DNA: TGTGCCAGCAACCAACAAATCACTGGAAACACCATATATTTT.

Here the CDR3 DNA reads TGTGCCAGCAGCTTAGGGGGACTAGCGGAAGAGACCCAGTACTTC. As protein: CASSLGGLAEETQYF. The chain carries TRBV7-2 and TRBJ2-5; 11 nucleotides line up with TRBD2. The CDR3 sequence is 15 residues long. Germline CDR1 SGHTA, CDR2 FQGNSA. V lost 1 base, J lost 3 bases, and 1 base stayed unmatched. The full variable domain, completed using reference TRBV7-2 and TRBJ2-5, is GAGVSQSPSNKVTEKGKDVELRCDPISGHTALYWYRQSLGQGLEFLIYFQGNSAPDKSGLPSDRFSAERTGGSVSTLTIQRTQQEDSAVYLCASSLGGLAEETQYFGPGTRLLVL.

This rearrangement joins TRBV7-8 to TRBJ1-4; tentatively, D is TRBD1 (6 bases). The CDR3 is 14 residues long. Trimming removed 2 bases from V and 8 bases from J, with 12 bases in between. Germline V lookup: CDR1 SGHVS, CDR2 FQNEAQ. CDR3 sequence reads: CASSLKRGDEKLFF. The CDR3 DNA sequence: TGTGCCAGCAGCTTAAAGAGGGGGGACGAAAAACTGTTTTTT.

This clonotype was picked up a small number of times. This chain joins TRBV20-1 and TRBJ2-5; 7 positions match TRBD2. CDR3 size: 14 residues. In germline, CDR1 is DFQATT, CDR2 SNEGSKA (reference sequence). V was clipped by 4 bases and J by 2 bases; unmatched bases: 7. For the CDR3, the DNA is TGCAGTGCTAACGGGGGGAAGGGGCAAGAGACCCAGTACTTC. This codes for CSANGGKGQETQYF.

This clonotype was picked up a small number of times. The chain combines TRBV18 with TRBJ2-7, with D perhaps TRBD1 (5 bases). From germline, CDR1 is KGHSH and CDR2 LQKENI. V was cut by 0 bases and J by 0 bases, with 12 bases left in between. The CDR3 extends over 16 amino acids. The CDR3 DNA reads TGTGCCAGCTCACCACCCAGCAGGGTGAGCTCCTACGAGCAGTACTTC. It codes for CASSPPSRVSSYEQYF.

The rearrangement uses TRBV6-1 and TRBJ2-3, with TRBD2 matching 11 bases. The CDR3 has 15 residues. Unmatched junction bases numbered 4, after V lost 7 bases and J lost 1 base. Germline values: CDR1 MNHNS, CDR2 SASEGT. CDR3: CASTVLAGGTDTQYF. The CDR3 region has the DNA TGTGCCAGCACCGTACTAGCGGGAGGCACAGATACGCAGTATTTT.

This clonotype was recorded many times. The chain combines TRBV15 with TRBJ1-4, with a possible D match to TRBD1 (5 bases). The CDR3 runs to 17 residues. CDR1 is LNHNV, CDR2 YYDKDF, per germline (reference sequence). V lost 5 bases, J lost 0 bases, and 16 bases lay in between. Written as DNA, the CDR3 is TGTGCCACCAGCGAAAATAGGGGCCTTGCAACTAATGAAAAACTGTTTTTT. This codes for CATSENRGLATNEKLFF.

This CDR3 is CASVPAPGLLSTDTQYF. The DNA for the CDR3 is TGTGCCAGCGTGCCGGCTCCGGGACTCCTTAGCACAGATACGCAGTATTTT. The chain is built from TRBV6-1 and TRBJ2-3, with D possibly being TRBD2 (6 bases). Germline values: CDR1 MNHNS, CDR2 SASEGT. V was trimmed by 8 bases and J by 0 bases, leaving 21 bases between them. This CDR3 has 17 residues.

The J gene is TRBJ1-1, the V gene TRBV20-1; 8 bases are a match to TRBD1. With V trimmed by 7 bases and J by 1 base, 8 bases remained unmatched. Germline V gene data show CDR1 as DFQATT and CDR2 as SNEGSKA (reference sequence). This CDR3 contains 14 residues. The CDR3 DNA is TGCAGTGTCAGTTGGACAGGGCCGAACACTGAAGCTTTCTTT. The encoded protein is CSVSWTGPNTEAFF.

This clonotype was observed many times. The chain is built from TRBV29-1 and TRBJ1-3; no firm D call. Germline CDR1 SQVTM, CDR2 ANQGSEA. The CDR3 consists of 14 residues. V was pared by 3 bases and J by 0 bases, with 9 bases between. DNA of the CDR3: TGCAGCGTTGATGTGAACAGCTCTGGAAACACCATATATTTT. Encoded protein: CSVDVNSSGNTIYF.

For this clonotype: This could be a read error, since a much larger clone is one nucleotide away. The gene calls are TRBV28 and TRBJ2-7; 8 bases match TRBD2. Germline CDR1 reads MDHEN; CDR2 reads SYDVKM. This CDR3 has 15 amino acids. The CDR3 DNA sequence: TGTGCCAGCAGTTTCTTCGGGGGGGCTTCCTACGACCAGTACGTC. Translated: CASSFFGGASYDQYV.

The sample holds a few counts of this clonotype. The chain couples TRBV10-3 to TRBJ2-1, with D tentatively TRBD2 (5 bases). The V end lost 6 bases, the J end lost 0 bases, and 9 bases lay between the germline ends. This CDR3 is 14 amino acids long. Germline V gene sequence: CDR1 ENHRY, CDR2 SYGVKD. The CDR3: CAIRADGSYNEQFF. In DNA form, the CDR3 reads TGTGCCATCAGAGCGGACGGCTCCTACAATGAGCAGTTCTTC.

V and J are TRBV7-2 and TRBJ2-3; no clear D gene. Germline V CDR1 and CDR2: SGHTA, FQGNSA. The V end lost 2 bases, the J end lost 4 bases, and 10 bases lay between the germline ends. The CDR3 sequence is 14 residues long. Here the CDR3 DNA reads TGTGCCAGCAGCTTATCTAGGGCGCCAGATACGCAGTATTTT. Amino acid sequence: CASSLSRAPDTQYF.

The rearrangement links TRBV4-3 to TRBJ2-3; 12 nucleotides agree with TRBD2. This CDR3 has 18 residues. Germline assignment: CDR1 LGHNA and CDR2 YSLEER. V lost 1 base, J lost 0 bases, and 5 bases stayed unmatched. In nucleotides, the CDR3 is TGCGCCAGCAGCCAAGGGTCTAGCGGGGGGGCCAGCACAGATACGCAGTATTTT. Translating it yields CASSQGSSGGASTDTQYF.

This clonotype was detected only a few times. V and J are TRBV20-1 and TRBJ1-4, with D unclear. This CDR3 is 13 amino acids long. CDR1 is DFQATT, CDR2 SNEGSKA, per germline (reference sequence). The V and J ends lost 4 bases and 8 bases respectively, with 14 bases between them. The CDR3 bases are TGCAGTGCTACCCAGGACTTTGGGGAAAAACTGTTTTTT. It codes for CSATQDFGEKLFF.

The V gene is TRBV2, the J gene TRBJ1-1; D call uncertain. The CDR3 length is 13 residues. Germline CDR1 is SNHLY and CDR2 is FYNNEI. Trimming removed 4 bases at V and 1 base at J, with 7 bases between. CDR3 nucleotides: TGTGCCAGCAGTGCGGCAGAGAACACTGAAGCTTTCTTT. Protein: CASSAAENTEAFF. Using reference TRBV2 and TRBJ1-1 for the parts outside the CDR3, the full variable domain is EPEVTQTPSHQVTQMGQEVILRCVPISNHLYFYWYRQILGQKVEFLVSFYNNEISEKSEIFDDQFSVERPDGSNFTLKIRSTKLEDSAMYFCASSAAENTEAFFGQGTRLTVV.

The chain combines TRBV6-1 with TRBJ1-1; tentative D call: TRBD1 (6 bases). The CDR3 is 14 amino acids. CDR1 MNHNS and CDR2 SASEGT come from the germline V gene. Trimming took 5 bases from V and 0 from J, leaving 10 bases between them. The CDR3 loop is CASSRGFLNTEAFF. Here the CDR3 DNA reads TGTGCCAGCAGTAGGGGGTTCTTGAACACTGAAGCTTTCTTT.

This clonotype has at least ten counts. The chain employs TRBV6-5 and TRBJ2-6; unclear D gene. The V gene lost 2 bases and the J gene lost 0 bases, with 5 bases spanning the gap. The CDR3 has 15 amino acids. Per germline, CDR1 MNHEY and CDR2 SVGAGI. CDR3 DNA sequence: TGTGCCAGCAGTTACATGTTCTCTGGGGCCAACGTCCTGACTTTC. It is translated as CASSYMFSGANVLTF.

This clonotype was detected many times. The CDR3 DNA reads TGTGCCACCAGCACGCTCCCCCCGCAACCCAACCCGTCAGATACGCAGTATTTT. Amino acids: CATSTLPPQPNPSDTQYF. V and J are TRBV15 and TRBJ2-3; D call uncertain. V dropped 4 bases and J dropped 4 bases, with 24 bases sitting between them. The CDR3 loop spans 18 amino acids. CDR1 is LNHNV, CDR2 YYDKDF, per germline (reference sequence). Supplemented by reference TRBV15 and TRBJ2-3, the full variable domain reads DAMVIQNPRYQVTQFGKPVTLSCSQTLNHNVMYWYQQKSSQAPKLLFHYYDKDFNNEADTPDNFQSRRPNTSFCFLDIRSPGLGDTAMYLCATSTLPPQPNPSDTQYFGPGTRLTVL.

The DNA for the CDR3 is TGTGCCAGCAGCTCACCCGGGACTCTCAGCTCCTACAATGAGCAGTTCTTC. Translation gives CASSSPGTLSSYNEQFF. The chain couples TRBV7-6 to TRBJ2-1, with D possibly matching TRBD2 (6 bases). Germline V gives CDR1 SGHVS, CDR2 FNYEAQ. The CDR3 contains 17 residues. With 4 bases removed from V and 0 bases from J, the gap between germline ends came to 16 bases.

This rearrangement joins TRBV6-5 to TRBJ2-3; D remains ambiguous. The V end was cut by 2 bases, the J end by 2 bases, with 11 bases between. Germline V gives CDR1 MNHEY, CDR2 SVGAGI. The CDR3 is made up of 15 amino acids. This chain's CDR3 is CASSYLGSSTDTQYF. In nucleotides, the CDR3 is TGTGCCAGCAGTTACCTGGGGTCCTCCACAGATACGCAGTATTTT.